The rows below give T cell receptor beta chains drawn from one sample of a study of T-cell reconstitution after alpha-beta-depleted transplantation in children. TCRdb itself ran the PCR reads through MiXCR, one entry per CDR3 protein. The sample shows about half a million distinct CDR3 sequences, approximately 12% of them seen only once. The sample consisted of PBMCs from the stem cell graft donor, taken from the stem cell graft. These receptor sequences come from a human donor who donated a stem cell graft to a child with combined immunodeficiency. Both conserved end residues are part of each CDR3. The D gene is left open where the match is weak. Size values are once, few and many counts, or a class for expanded clones, and some rows have none.

V: TRBV6-2/TRBV6-3; size: -; J: TRBJ2-2; D: -; DNA: TGTGCCAGCAGTGACTCAGTGGCCGGGGAGCTGTTTTTT; CDR3: CASSDSVAGELFF
V: TRBV7-9; size: few; J: TRBJ2-7; D: TRBD2; DNA: TGTGCCAGCAGCTTTGATGGTAGTCGGCGGGAGCGGTACGAGCAGTACTTC; CDR3: CASSFDGSRRERYEQYF
V: TRBV20-1; size: -; J: TRBJ1-1; D: TRBD1; DNA: TGCAGTGCTAGAGCTAAATCGGACAGGGGGGGGACTGAAGCTTTCTTT; CDR3: CSARAKSDRGGTEAFF
V: TRBV24-1; size: few; J: TRBJ2-1; D: -; DNA: TGTGCCACCAGTGATTTTCCCCTCAATGAGCAGTTCTTC; CDR3: CATSDFPLNEQFF
V: TRBV7-9; size: -; J: TRBJ1-5; D: -; DNA: TGTGCCAGCAGCTCTAGTGCTCAGCCCCAGCATTTT; CDR3: CASSSSAQPQHF
V: TRBV11-2; size: -; J: TRBJ2-7; D: -; DNA: TGTGCCAGCAGCGTATTACCCGGGACTGGCTACGAGCAGTACTTC; CDR3: CASSVLPGTGYEQYF
V: TRBV20-1; size: many; J: TRBJ2-1; D: TRBD1; DNA: TGCAGTGCCCAGACAGGGGGCTGGGTGTTGAATGAGCAGTTCTTC; CDR3: CSAQTGGWVLNEQFF
V: TRBV6-2/TRBV6-3; size: -; J: TRBJ2-1; D: -; DNA: TGTGCCAGCACCTTCTGGCCCGTCCGGGACACCTCTATGATTTCCTACAATGAGCAGTTCTTC; CDR3: CASTFWPVRDTSMISYNEQFF
V: TRBV24-1; size: few; J: TRBJ2-2; D: -; DNA: TGTGCCACCAGGTCCGGTTCGGCAGGGACGAACACCGGGGAGCTGTTTTTT; CDR3: CATRSGSAGTNTGELFF
V: TRBV12-3/TRBV12-4; size: -; J: TRBJ1-6; D: -; DNA: TGTGCCAGCAGTTTTAACCCCCCCGGATATAATTCACCCCTCCACTTT; CDR3: CASSFNPPGYNSPLHF
V: TRBV5-1; size: -; J: TRBJ2-7; D: TRBD2; DNA: TGCGCCAGCAGCTTGGAGGCCGGGAGGGCCTCCGAGCAGTACTTC; CDR3: CASSLEAGRASEQYF
V: TRBV5-5; size: many; J: TRBJ2-1; D: -; DNA: TGTGCCAGCAGCTTGGCCCTCGGTGTCTCCTACAATGAGCAGTTCTTC; CDR3: CASSLALGVSYNEQFF
V: TRBV9; size: many; J: TRBJ2-5; D: -; DNA: TGTGCCAGCAGCGCCAACAGCCGGGGAGAGACCCAGTACTTC; CDR3: CASSANSRGETQYF
V: TRBV24-1; size: -; J: TRBJ2-7; D: -; DNA: TGTGCCACCATCTTCGACAGTCCCTACGAGCAGTACTTC; CDR3: CATIFDSPYEQYF
V: TRBV20-1; size: -; J: TRBJ2-3; D: TRBD2; DNA: TGCAGTGCTCTAGCGCGACTAGCGGGGGGGATGGTGGATACGCAGTATTTT; CDR3: CSALARLAGGMVDTQYF
V: TRBV2; size: few; J: TRBJ2-1; D: -; DNA: TGTGCCAGCAGTGAAGCGCGGTCGTCGGGGAGTCAGTTCTTC; CDR3: CASSEARSSGSQFF
V: TRBV28; size: -; J: TRBJ2-1; D: TRBD1; DNA: TGTGCCAGCAGTTATTGGGGACAGGGAGACAATGAGCAGTTCTTC; CDR3: CASSYWGQGDNEQFF
V: TRBV7-2; size: few; J: TRBJ2-1; D: -; DNA: TGTGCCAGCAGCTTAGCGTTAGGTCCGAATGAGCAGTTCTTC; CDR3: CASSLALGPNEQFF
V: TRBV12-3/TRBV12-4; size: many; J: TRBJ1-5; D: -; DNA: TGTGCCAGCAGTTTGGGTCGTTCGGGCTGGCAGCCCCAGCATTTT; CDR3: CASSLGRSGWQPQHF
V: TRBV5-1; size: few; J: TRBJ2-2; D: -; DNA: TGCGCCAGCAGCTTGAGTCAGTGGGGGACCGGGGAGCTGTTTTTT; CDR3: CASSLSQWGTGELFF
V: TRBV12-3/TRBV12-4; size: many; J: TRBJ2-7; D: -; DNA: TGTGCCAGCAGTTTAAGAGGGTTTGACTACGAGCAGTACTTC; CDR3: CASSLRGFDYEQYF
V: TRBV12-3/TRBV12-4; size: -; J: TRBJ2-1; D: -; DNA: TGTGCCAGCGTTAGGGCAGGACCTGCCAATGAGCAGTTCTTC; CDR3: CASVRAGPANEQFF
V: TRBV11-2; size: -; J: TRBJ2-3; D: -; DNA: TGTGCCAGCAGCCCCGAGCCCGGCGGGACATGGGGAATAGATACGCAGTATTTT; CDR3: CASSPEPGGTWGIDTQYF
V: TRBV3-1; size: few; J: TRBJ2-1; D: -; DNA: TGTGCCAGCAGCCAACCGGGCAATGAGCAGTTCTTC; CDR3: CASSQPGNEQFF
V: TRBV6-5; size: -; J: TRBJ2-5; D: TRBD2; DNA: TGTGCCAGCAGTTACTCGAGGCTAGCGGGAGGGTGGGAGACCCAGTACTTC; CDR3: CASSYSRLAGGWETQYF
V: TRBV7-9; size: many; J: TRBJ2-1; D: TRBD2; DNA: TGTGCCAGCAGCACCGGGACTAGTCGGGCTAATGAGCAGTTCTTC; CDR3: CASSTGTSRANEQFF
V: TRBV2; size: -; J: TRBJ2-1; D: TRBD1; DNA: TGTGCCAGCAGTCCGGGACAGGGTTCGAACAATGAGCAGTTCTTC; CDR3: CASSPGQGSNNEQFF
V: TRBV27; size: -; J: TRBJ2-2; D: -; DNA: TGTGCCAGCAGGGAGTCAAGATTGGCCGGGGAGCTGTTTTTT; CDR3: CASRESRLAGELFF
V: TRBV12-3/TRBV12-4; size: few; J: TRBJ2-5; D: -; DNA: TGTGCCAGCAGTCCTCCGGGGGCTCAAGAGACCCAGTACTTC; CDR3: CASSPPGAQETQYF
V: TRBV7-2; size: few; J: TRBJ2-3; D: -; DNA: TGTGCCAGCAGCTCCGTAGGGAGCGGATCCCCGCCAGATACGCAGTATTTT; CDR3: CASSSVGSGSPPDTQYF